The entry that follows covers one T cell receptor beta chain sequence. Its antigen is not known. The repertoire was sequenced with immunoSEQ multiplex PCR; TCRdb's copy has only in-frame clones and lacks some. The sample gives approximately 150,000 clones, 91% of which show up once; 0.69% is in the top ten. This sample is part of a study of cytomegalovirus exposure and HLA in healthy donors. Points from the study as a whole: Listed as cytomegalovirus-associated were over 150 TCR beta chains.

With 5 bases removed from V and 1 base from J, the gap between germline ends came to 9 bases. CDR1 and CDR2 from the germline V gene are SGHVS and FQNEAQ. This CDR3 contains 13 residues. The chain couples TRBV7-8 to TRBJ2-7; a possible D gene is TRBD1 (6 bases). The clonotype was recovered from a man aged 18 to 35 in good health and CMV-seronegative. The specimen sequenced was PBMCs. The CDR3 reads CASSHRASYEQYF. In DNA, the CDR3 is TGTGCCAGCAGCCACAGGGCATCCTACGAGCAGTACTTC.